Described below is a single TCR beta chain sequence and its context. This record belongs to a study of identical twins. TCRdb ran MiXCR on the 5' RACE reads and lists one entry per CDR3 protein. The data hold about 660,000 distinct CDR3 sequences, with approximately 9% observed a single time. From germline, CDR1 is SGHDT and CDR2 YYEEEE. The CDR3 consists of 18 residues. The ends lost 4 bases at V and 1 base at J; junction bases unmatched: 11. The same data also went into a second study, on yellow fever vaccine responses in identical twins.

V is TRBV5-6 and J is TRBJ2-5; TRBD1 matches 12 bases. The TCR comes from a woman in her late teens or twenties in good health. What was sequenced was PBMCs. The CDR3 nucleotides read TGTGCCAGCAGCCTCCTACCGGGACAGGGGGCTGCCCAAGAGACCCAGTACTTC. Translation: CASSLLPGQGAAQETQYF.